This T cell receptor beta chain was recovered during a study of T-cell reconstitution after alpha-beta-depleted transplantation in children. For TCRbeta, the library was prepared with unique molecular identifiers. TCRdb processed the PCR reads anew with MiXCR; each CDR3 protein has one entry. The sample holds about 580,000 distinct CDR3 sequences, 23% seen once. CDR3 length equals 11 residues. CDR1 and CDR2 from the germline V gene are SEHNR and FQNEAQ (reference sequence). With 8 bases removed from V and 5 bases from J, the gap between germline ends came to 9 bases. This clonotype has just a few counts.

The clonotype was recovered from a boy younger than two who had a stem cell transplant for acute myeloid leukemia, so the T cells may come from the graft donor. This chain connects TRBV7-9 to TRBJ1-1, with D uncertain. Specimen: PBMCs, mostly from graft donor cells, collected 360 days after TCRalphabeta/CD19-depleted stem cell transplant. CDR3 amino acids: CASRTRTEAFF. The CDR3 coding sequence is TGTGCCAGCCGTACACGGACTGAAGCTTTCTTT.